These 14 T cell receptor beta chains were sequenced from one sample in a study of Ad26.COV2.S vaccination and SARS-CoV-2 variants (dated by TCRdb to the early 2020s). Library preparation employed the immunoSEQ multiplex PCR assay. The clones in this table, taken by TCRdb from immuneACCESS, are in-frame only. Not every clone is retained; where verified, under half of the shortfall comes from an unresolved V gene, and the cause of the rest is unknown. Within this sample are roughly 400,000 clones, with 80% to 95% of them counted one time only. The ten top clones hold approximately 1.7% of the sample. The sample's treatment or condition label is to be understood as: around 19 received Ad26.COV2.S at low or high dose, single or two shots; about 5 received placebo; per-sample allocation not given. For vaccine and placebo recipients, repertoires were sequenced using samples collected on day 63 after the first injection.

The starting material was peripheral blood, obtained in a trial of Ad26.COV2.S vaccine versus placebo. All receptors derive from a person aged 18-60 years who received the Ad26.COV2.S COVID-19 vaccine or a placebo.

This chain links TRBV10-2 with TRBJ2-1; no reliable D call. Between the trimmed V and J ends, which lost 0 bases and 8 bases, there was a span of 11 bases. Germline V gives CDR1 WSHSY, CDR2 SAAADI. The CDR3 contains 14 residues. CDR3 nucleotides: TGCGCCAGCAGTGAGTCGACCGTACCTGATGAGCAGTTCTTC. Protein: CASSESTVPDEQFF.

The chain combines TRBV24-1 with TRBJ1-1; TRBD1 is a possible D gene (5 bases). The CDR3 is 12 residues long. The V end was cut by 1 base, the J end by 11 bases, with 10 bases between. CDR1 and CDR2 (germline): KGHDR, SFDVKD. The CDR3 loop is CATSDLWGTAFF. CDR3 in DNA: TGTGCCACCAGTGATTTATGGGGGACGGCTTTCTTT.

This chain joins TRBV6-5 and TRBJ2-1, with D tentatively TRBD2 (6 bases). CDR3 length: 15 amino acids. The V end lost 0 bases, the J end lost 6 bases, and 12 bases lay between the germline ends. Germline V gives CDR1 MNHEY, CDR2 SVGAGI. The CDR3 DNA follows: TGTGCCAGCAGTTACTCTAGGTTAGCGGCCAATGAGCAGTTCTTC. It encodes CASSYSRLAANEQFF.

The chain joins TRBV6-5 to TRBJ2-7; unclear D gene. The germline gives CDR1 MNHEY, CDR2 SVGAGI. CDR3 length equals 11 residues. The ends were cut back, 9 bases at V and 7 bases at J, with 13 bases in the middle. Here the CDR3 reads CASRTGREQYF. In DNA, the CDR3 is TGTGCCAGTAGAACGGGTAGGGAGCAGTACTTC.

This clone was recorded a few times. The chain recombines TRBV9 with TRBJ2-5; either TRBD1 or TRBD2 may fit D (5 bases each). The length of the CDR3 is 15 residues. Trimming stripped 3 bases from V and 1 base from J, with 13 bases between. The germline CDR1 and CDR2 sequences are SGDLS and YYNGEE. CDR3 in amino acids: CASSGNVGTQETQYF. In DNA form, the CDR3 reads TGTGCCAGCAGCGGTAACGTAGGGACCCAAGAGACCCAGTACTTC. The variable domain in full, with the rest retrieved from reference TRBV9 and TRBJ2-5, is DSGVTQTPKHLITATGQRVTLRCSPRSGDLSVYWYQQSLDQGLQFLIQYYNGEERAKGNILERFSAQQFPDLHSELNLSSLELGDSALYFCASSGNVGTQETQYFGPGTRLLVL.

This chain connects TRBV12-5 to TRBJ1-3; D remains ambiguous. V lost 6 bases to trimming and J lost 0 bases, with 6 bases between them. The germline V gene has CDR1 LGHNT and CDR2 FRNRAP. The CDR3 loop spans 13 amino acids. CDR3 sequence: CASGFSSGNTIYF. DNA of the CDR3: TGTGCTAGTGGGTTCAGCTCTGGAAACACCATATATTTT.

This chain joins TRBV10-3 and TRBJ1-1; the match to TRBD1 covers 9 bases. Losses at the gene ends were 0 bases for V and 5 bases for J; bases not matched to a gene: 13. Germline CDR1 reads ENHRY; CDR2 reads SYGVKD. The CDR3 spans 18 residues. The CDR3 DNA sequence: TGTGCCATCAGTGAGTCGCCGGGACAGGGATTCATCAAAACTGAAGCTTTCTTT. It codes for CAISESPGQGFIKTEAFF.

This chain joins TRBV13 and TRBJ2-3; D is undetermined. Looked up from germline, CDR1 is PRHDT and CDR2 is FYEKMQ (reference sequence). CDR3 length: 12 amino acids. V was shortened by 5 bases and J by 1 base, with 4 bases between the two germline ends. In DNA, the CDR3 is TGTGCCAGCAGCCCCCGCACAGATACGCAGTATTTT. Translated, it gives CASSPRTDTQYF.

Concerning this clone itself: Compared with germline, one end of the junction differs, possibly owing to a read error. J is TRBJ2-7 and V is TRBV27, with 8 bases lining up with TRBD2. Germline CDR1 and CDR2: MNHEY and SMNVEV (reference sequence). The CDR3 has 13 amino acids. CDR3 DNA: TGTGCCAGCAGTCTATCGGGGGGGGAAGAGCAGTACTTC. Encoded protein: CASSLSGGEEQYF.

This clone was observed once. This chain connects TRBV18 to TRBJ2-7; no reliable D call. From germline, CDR1 is KGHSH and CDR2 LQKENI. V lost 2 bases, J lost 6 bases, and 11 bases lay in between. This CDR3 contains 13 residues. For the CDR3, the DNA is TGTGCCAGCTCACCAAGGGCACAGACCGAGCAGTACTTC. It is translated as CASSPRAQTEQYF. The entire variable domain, with the rest obtained from reference TRBV18 and TRBJ2-7, is as follows: NAGVMQNPRHLVRRRGQEARLRCSPMKGHSHVYWYRQLPEEGLKFMVYLQKENIIDESGMPKERFSAEFPKEGPSILRIQQVVRGDSAAYFCASSPRAQTEQYFGPGTRLTVT.

This chain connects TRBV7-6 to TRBJ1-2, with unresolved D. V lost 4 bases and J lost 8, with 14 bases in between. This CDR3 comprises 13 residues. Germline V gene data show CDR1 as SGHVS and CDR2 as FNYEAQ. In DNA, the CDR3 is TGTGCCAGCAGCTCCCAAGAGGGCTACGGCTACACCTTC. Translation gives CASSSQEGYGYTF.

V usage is TRBV2 and J usage is TRBJ2-3; D is ambiguous. The CDR3 is made up of 12 amino acids. CDR1 is SNHLY, CDR2 FYNNEI, per germline. V lost 6 bases, J lost 2 bases, and 6 bases lay in between. The CDR3 is CASSGDTDTQYF. For the CDR3, the DNA is TGTGCCAGCAGCGGCGACACAGATACGCAGTATTTT.

The chain combines TRBV2 with TRBJ2-1, with 8 bases that match TRBD2. V lost 5 bases and J lost 8; bases outside the gene matches: 14. The CDR3 is made up of 16 amino acids. Germline V gives CDR1 SNHLY, CDR2 FYNNEI. Here the CDR3 reads CASSSPRGAGAHEQFF. CDR3 DNA sequence: TGTGCCAGCAGTTCCCCGCGGGGGGCAGGAGCGCATGAGCAGTTCTTC.

The chain has TRBV28 and TRBJ2-2, with TRBD1 matching over 8 bases. The J segment lost 6 bases and the V segment lost 6 bases, leaving 9 bases of the junction unmatched. Germline lookup yields CDR1 MDHEN and CDR2 SYDVKM. CDR3 size: 15 residues. CDR3 coding DNA: TGTGCCAGCAGACAAACAGGGGGTTACGCCGGGGAGCTGTTTTTT. Its protein product is CASRQTGGYAGELFF.